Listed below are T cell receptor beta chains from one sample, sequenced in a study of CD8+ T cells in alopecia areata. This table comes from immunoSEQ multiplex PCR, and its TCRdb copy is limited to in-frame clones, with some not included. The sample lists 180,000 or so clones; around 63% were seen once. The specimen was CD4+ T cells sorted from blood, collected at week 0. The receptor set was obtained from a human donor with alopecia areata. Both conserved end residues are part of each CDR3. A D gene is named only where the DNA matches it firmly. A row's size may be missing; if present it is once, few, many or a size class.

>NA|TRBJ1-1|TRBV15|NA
TGTGCCACCAGCAGGGAGAAGGCGAACACTGAAGCTTTCTTT
CATSREKANTEAFF
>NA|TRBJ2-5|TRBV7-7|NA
TGTGCCAGCAGTTACAAACAGGGAAGCCAAGAGACCCAGTACTTC
CASSYKQGSQETQYF
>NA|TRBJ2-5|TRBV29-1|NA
TGCAGCACCCGGGAAGAAGAGACCCAGTACTTC
CSTREEETQYF
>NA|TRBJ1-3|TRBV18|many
TGTGCCAGCTCACCATCCTACTCCAGGAGGGGAAACACCATATATTTT
CASSPSYSRRGNTIYF
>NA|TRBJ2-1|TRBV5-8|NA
TGTGCCAGCAGCTTGGACACCTCCTACAATGAGCAGTTCTTC
CASSLDTSYNEQFF
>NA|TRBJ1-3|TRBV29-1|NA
TGCAGCGTTGTGGGCCGCTCTGGAAACACCATATATTTT
CSVVGRSGNTIYF
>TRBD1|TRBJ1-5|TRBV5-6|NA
TGTGCCAGCAGCTTGGGTAAGGGACAGCTCGGTTATCAGCCCCAGCATTTT
CASSLGKGQLGYQPQHF
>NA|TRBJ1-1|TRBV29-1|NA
TGCAGCGTTGGGGGGCTGGGGACTGAAGCTTTCTTT
CSVGGLGTEAFF
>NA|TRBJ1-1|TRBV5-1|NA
TGCGCCAGCAGCTTGGGCAGAGAGCCAATACTGAACACTGAAGCTTTCTTT
CASSLGREPILNTEAFF
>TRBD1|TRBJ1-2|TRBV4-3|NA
TGCGCCAGCAGCCAAGATATTTCGTTGGTCGGGACAGGGCATGGCTACACCTTC
CASSQDISLVGTGHGYTF
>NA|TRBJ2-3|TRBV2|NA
TGTGCAGGGGACCTTGGCGGGGCCACAGATACGCAGTATTTT
CAGDLGGATDTQYF
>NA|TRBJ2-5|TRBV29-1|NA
TGCAGCGTTGAAGATTCGGGGCGGACGGAGACCCAGTACTTC
CSVEDSGRTETQYF
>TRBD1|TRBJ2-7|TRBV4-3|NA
TGCGCCAGCAGCCAAGATGGGACAGGGGCCTACGAGCAGTACTTC
CASSQDGTGAYEQYF
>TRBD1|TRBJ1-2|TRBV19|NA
TGTGCCAGTAGACCGGGACAGAATTACTATGGCTACACCTTC
CASRPGQNYYGYTF
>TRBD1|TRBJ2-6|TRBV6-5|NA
TGTGCCAGCAGTACCGACAGGGGTGGGGCCAACGTCCTGACTTTC
CASSTDRGGANVLTF
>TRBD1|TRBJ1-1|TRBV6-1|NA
TGTGCCAGCAGTGTTATGGACAGGGCCCTTGGGCAAGGAGCTTTCTTT
CASSVMDRALGQGAFF
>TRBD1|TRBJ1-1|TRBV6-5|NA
TGTGCCAGCAGTGCGACAGGGGTGGAAGCTTTCTTT
CASSATGVEAFF
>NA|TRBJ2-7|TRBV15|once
TGTGCCACCAGCAGAGACCCCGGACTTGCGGGGGAGCAGTACTTC
CATSRDPGLAGEQYF
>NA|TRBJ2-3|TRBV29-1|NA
TGCAGCGTTGGACGGATGTACACAGATACGCAGTATTTT
CSVGRMYTDTQYF
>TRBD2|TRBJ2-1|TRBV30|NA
TGTGCCTGGAGTGACCCGGGACTATCAAATGAGCAGTTCTTC
CAWSDPGLSNEQFF
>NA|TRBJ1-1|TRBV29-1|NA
TGCAGCGTCCGACCTACGGGAGGAAGGAATGAAGCTTTCTTT
CSVRPTGGRNEAFF
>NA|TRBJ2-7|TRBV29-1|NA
TGCAGCGTTGCTGCTGGGAGAAGGGAGCAGTACTTC
CSVAAGRREQYF
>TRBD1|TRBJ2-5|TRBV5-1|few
TGCGCCAGCAGCTTGAAGGTCGTGGGACAGATTCAAGAGACCCAGTACTTC
CASSLKVVGQIQETQYF
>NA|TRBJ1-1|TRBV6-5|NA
TGTGCCAGCAGCTTCCAGGGGGAAGCTTTCTTT
CASSFQGEAFF
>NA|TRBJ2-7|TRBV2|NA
TGTGCCAGCAGGGAATGGTACGAGCAGTACTTC
CASREWYEQYF
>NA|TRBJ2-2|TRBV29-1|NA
TGCAGCGTTGTCGGGGCGGCAGAGAACACCGGGGAGCTGTTTTTT
CSVVGAAENTGELFF
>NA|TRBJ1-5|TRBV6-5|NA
TGTGCCAGCAGGCCAGACGGGAATCAGCCCCAGCATTTT
CASRPDGNQPQHF
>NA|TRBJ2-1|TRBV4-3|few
TGCGCCAGCAGCCAAGATTTTATCTGGGGGGTCGCCTACAATGAGCAGTTCTTC
CASSQDFIWGVAYNEQFF
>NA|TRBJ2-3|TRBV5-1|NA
TGCGCCAGCAGGTCCTTTTCGGGGGAGGATACGCAGTATTTT
CASRSFSGEDTQYF
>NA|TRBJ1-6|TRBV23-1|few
TGCGCCACCGACCTTGGGCATGGCCCCTATAATTCACCCCTCCACTTT
CATDLGHGPYNSPLHF
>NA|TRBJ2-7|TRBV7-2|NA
TGTGCCAGCAGCTTAGGAGTTTTGCGGCGAGGCGAGCAGTACTTC
CASSLGVLRRGEQYF
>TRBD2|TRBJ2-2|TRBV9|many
TGTGCCAGCAGCGGGGGACCACTAGCGGGGAACACCGGGGAGCTGTTTTTT
CASSGGPLAGNTGELFF
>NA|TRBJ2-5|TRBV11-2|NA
TGTGCCAGCAGCCGAATTCGACAGGTCGTGTACTTC
CASSRIRQVVYF
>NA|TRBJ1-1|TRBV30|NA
TGTGCCTGGAGTCACGACCCGAACACTGAAGCTTTCTTT
CAWSHDPNTEAFF
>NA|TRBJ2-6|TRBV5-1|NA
TGCGCCAGCAGCGAGGCCTCTGGGGCCAACGTCCTGACTTTC
CASSEASGANVLTF
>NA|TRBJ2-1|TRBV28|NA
TGTGCCAGCAGTTTATTCTGGAATGAGCAGTTCTTC
CASSLFWNEQFF
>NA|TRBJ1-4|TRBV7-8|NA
TGTGCCAGCAGCCCAAATCTTCGGGAAAAACTGTTTTTT
CASSPNLREKLFF
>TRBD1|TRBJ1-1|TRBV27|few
TGTGCCAGCAGTCCGGGGGACAGGGTGCGGAGTACTGAAGCTTTCTTT
CASSPGDRVRSTEAFF
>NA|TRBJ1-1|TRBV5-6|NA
TGTGCCAGCAGCTTGCCCGGGGACTCTGAAGCTTTCTTT
CASSLPGDSEAFF
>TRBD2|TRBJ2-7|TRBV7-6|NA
TGTGCCAGCAGCTTAGGAGCGGCCGGGGAGGGCGAGCAGTACTTC
CASSLGAAGEGEQYF
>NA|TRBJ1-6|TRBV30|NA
TGTGCCTGGAGTGTATCCAGGGGAGGGTCACCCCTCCACTTT
CAWSVSRGGSPLHF
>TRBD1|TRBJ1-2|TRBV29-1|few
TGCAGCGGGATGGCAGGGGGCGATGGCTACACCTTC
CSGMAGGDGYTF
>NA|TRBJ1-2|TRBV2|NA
TGTGCCAGCAGCAACAGGGAAGGGCGTGGCTACACCTTC
CASSNREGRGYTF
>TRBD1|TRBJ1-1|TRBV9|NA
TGTGCCAGCAGCGGACAGGGCACTGAAGCTTTCTTT
CASSGQGTEAFF
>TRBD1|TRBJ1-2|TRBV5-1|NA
TGCGCCAGCAGCTTGAGCAGGGGGCTGGATGGCTACACCTTC
CASSLSRGLDGYTF
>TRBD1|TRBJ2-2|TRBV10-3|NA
TGTGCCATCAGTGAGGGGACAGTCACCGGGGAGCTGTTTTTT
CAISEGTVTGELFF
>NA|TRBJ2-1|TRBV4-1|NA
TGCGCCAGCAGCCAAGAATCTAGCTTGATCTACAATGAGCAGTTCTTC
CASSQESSLIYNEQFF
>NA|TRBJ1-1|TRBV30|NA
TGTGCCTGGAGTGTACGGGGGAACACTGAAGCTTTCTTT
CAWSVRGNTEAFF
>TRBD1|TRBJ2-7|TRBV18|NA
TGTGCCAGCTCACCAAGGGACAGGAGCTCCTACGAGCAGTACTTC
CASSPRDRSSYEQYF
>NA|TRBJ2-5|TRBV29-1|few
TGCAGCGTCACCAAGAGTCAAGAGACCCAGTACTTC
CSVTKSQETQYF
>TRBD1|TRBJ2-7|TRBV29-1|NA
TGCAGCGCCAGAAGTAGGGGACAGGGCTCCTACGAGCAGTACTTC
CSARSRGQGSYEQYF
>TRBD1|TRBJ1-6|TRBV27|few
TGTGCCAGCAGTAATCGACAGGGAGCGACCCTCCACTTT
CASSNRQGATLHF
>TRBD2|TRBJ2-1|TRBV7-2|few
TGTGCCAGCAGCCTCAGCGGGACCTACAATGAGCAGTTCTTC
CASSLSGTYNEQFF
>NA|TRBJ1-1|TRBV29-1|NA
TGCAGCGTCCGGAGCGGGTCCACTGAAGCTTTCTTT
CSVRSGSTEAFF